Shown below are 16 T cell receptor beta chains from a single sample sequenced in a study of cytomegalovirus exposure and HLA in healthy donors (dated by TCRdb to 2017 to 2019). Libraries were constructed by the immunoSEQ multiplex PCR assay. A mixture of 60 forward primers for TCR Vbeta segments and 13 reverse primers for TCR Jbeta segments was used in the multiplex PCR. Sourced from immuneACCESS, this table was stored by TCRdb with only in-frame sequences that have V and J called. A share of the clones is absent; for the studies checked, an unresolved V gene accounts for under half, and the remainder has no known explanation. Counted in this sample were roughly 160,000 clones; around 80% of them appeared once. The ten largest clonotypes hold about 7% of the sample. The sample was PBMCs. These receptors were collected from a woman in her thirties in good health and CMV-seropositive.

The CDR3: CASSLYPGGGQPQHF. CDR3 nucleotides: TGCGCCAGCAGCTTGTACCCCGGGGGTGGTCAGCCCCAGCATTTT. J is TRBJ1-5 and V is TRBV5-1, with a tentative D call TRBD1 (5 bases). Looked up from germline, CDR1 is SGHRS and CDR2 is YFSETQ. The CDR3 has 15 residues. V was cut by 1 base and J by 6 bases, with 14 bases left in between.

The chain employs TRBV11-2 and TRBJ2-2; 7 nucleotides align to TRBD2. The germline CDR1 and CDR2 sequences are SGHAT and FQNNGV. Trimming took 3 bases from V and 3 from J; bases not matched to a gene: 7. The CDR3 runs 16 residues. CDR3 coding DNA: TGTGCCAGCAGCTTTTTTGGGGGGGGGTACACCGGGGAGCTGTTTTTT. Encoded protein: CASSFFGGGYTGELFF.

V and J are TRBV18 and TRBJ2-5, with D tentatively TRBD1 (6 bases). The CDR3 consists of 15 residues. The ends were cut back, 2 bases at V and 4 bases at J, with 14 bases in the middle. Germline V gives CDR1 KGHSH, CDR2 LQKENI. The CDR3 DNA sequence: TGTGCCAGCTCACCAGCTGGGGTAGGGGGAGAGACCCAGTACTTC. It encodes CASSPAGVGGETQYF.

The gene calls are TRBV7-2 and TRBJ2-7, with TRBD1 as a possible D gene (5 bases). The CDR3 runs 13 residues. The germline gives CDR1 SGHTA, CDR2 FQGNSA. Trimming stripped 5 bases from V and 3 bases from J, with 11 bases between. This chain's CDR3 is CASSARQGYEQYF. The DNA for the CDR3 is TGTGCCAGCAGCGCTAGGCAGGGCTACGAGCAGTACTTC.

CDR3 residues: CASSLIGRLWNEQFF. The CDR3 nucleotides are TGTGCCAGCAGCTTGATCGGGAGGCTTTGGAATGAGCAGTTCTTC. The V and J genes are TRBV7-9 and TRBJ2-1, with 7 bases that match TRBD2. Per the germline V gene, CDR1 is SEHNR and CDR2 is FQNEAQ (reference sequence). V gave up 3 bases and J gave up 7 bases; unmatched junction bases: 9. The CDR3 is made up of 15 amino acids.

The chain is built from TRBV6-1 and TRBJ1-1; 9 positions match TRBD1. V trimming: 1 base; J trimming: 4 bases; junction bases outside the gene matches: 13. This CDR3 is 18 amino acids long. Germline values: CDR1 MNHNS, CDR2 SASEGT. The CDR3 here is CASSEVYTGGYRGTEAFF. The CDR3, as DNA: TGTGCCAGCAGTGAAGTCTATACAGGGGGCTACCGGGGCACTGAAGCTTTCTTT.

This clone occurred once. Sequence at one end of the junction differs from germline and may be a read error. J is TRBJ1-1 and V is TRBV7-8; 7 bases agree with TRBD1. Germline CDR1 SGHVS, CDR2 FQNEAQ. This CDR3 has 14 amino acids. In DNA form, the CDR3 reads TGTGCCAGCAGCCTAGGACAGGCGAACACTGAAGTTTTCTTT. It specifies CASSLGQANTEVFF.

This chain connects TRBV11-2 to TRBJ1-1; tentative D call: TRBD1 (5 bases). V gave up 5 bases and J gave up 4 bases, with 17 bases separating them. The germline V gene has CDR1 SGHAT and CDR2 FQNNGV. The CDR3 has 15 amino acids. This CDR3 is CASSPPLGEVTEAFF. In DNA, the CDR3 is TGTGCCAGCAGCCCCCCCTTGGGGGAGGTCACTGAAGCTTTCTTT.

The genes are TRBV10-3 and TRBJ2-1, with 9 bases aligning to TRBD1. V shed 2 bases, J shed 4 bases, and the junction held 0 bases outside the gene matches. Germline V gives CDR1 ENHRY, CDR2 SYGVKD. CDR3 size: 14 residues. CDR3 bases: TGTGCCATCAGTGAGGACAGGGGGTACAATGAGCAGTTCTTC. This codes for CAISEDRGYNEQFF.

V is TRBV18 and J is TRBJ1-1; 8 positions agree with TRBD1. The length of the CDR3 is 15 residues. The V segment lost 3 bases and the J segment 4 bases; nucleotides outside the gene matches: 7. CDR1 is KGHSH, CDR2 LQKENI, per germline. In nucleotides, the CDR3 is TGTGCCAGCTCACCCGGGACAGGTAGTGGCACTGAAGCTTTCTTT. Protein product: CASSPGTGSGTEAFF.

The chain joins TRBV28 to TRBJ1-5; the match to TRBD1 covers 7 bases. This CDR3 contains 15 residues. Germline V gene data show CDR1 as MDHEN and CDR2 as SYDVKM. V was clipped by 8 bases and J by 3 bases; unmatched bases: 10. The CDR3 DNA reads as TGTGCCAGCTGGAGGGGGACAGCCTACAATCAGCCCCAGCATTTT. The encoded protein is CASWRGTAYNQPQHF. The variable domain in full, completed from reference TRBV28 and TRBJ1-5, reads DVKVTQSSRYLVKRTGEKVFLECVQDMDHENMFWYRQDPGLGLRLIYFSYDVKMKEKGDIPEGYSVSREKKERFSLILESASTNQTSMYLCASWRGTAYNQPQHFGDGTRLSIL.

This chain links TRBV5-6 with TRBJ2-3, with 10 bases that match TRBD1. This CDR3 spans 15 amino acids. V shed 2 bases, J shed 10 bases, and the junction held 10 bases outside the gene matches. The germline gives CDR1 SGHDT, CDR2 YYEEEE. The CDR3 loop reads CASSFGTGVIWAQYF. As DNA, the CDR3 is TGTGCCAGCAGCTTCGGGACAGGGGTGATCTGGGCGCAGTATTTT. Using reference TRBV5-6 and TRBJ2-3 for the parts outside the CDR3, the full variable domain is DAGVTQSPTHLIKTRGQQVTLRCSPKSGHDTVSWYQQALGQGPQFIFQYYEEEERQRGNFPDRFSGHQFPNYSSELNVNALLLGDSALYLCASSFGTGVIWAQYFGPGTRLTVL.

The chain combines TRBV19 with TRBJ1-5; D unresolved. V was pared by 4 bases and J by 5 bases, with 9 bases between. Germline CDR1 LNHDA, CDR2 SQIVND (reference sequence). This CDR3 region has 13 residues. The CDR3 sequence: CASSKVEDQPQHF. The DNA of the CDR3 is TGTGCCAGTAGTAAAGTTGAGGATCAGCCCCAGCATTTT.

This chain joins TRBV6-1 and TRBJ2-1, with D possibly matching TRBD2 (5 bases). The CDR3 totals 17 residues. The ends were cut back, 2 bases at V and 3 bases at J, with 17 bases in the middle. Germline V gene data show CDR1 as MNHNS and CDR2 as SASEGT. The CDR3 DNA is TGTGCCAGCAGTGAATTCGGATGGGGAGATATCTACAATGAGCAGTTCTTC. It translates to CASSEFGWGDIYNEQFF.

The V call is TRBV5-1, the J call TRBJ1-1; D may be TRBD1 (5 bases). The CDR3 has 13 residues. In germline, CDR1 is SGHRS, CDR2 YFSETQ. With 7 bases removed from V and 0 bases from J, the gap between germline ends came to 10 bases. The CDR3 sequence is CASSYRLNTEAFF. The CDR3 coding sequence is TGCGCCAGCTCCTACAGGCTGAACACTGAAGCTTTCTTT.

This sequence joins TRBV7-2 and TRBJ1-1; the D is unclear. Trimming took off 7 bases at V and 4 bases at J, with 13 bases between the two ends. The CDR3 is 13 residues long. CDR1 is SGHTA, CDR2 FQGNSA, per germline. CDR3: CASTHPVPTEAFF. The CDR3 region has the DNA TGTGCCAGCACCCATCCGGTGCCCACTGAAGCTTTCTTT. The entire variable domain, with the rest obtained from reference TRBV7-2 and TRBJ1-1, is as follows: GAGVSQSPSNKVTEKGKDVELRCDPISGHTALYWYRQSLGQGLEFLIYFQGNSAPDKSGLPSDRFSAERTGGSVSTLTIQRTQQEDSAVYLCASTHPVPTEAFFGQGTRLTVV.